This is a list of T cell receptor beta chains from one sample in a study of CD8 T cells in Susac syndrome. TCRdb reanalysed the immunoSEQ multiplex PCR reads using MiXCR and keeps one entry per CDR3 protein. Here the sample spans around 150,000 distinct CDR3 sequences, 95% being singletons. The sample consisted of CD4+ T cells from PBMCs. The source of these receptors is a human donor with Susac syndrome. Both conserved end residues are part of each CDR3. A D gene is named only where the DNA matches it firmly. Some rows mark clone size as missing; the rest say once, few, many or name a class of expanded clone.

>.|TRBJ1-3|TRBV15|.
CATSQGNTIYF
TGTGCCACCAGTCAAGGAAACACCATATATTTT
>TRBD1|TRBJ2-1|TRBV11-3|.
CASSLEDRGEQFF
TGTGCCAGCAGCTTAGAGGACAGGGGTGAGCAGTTCTTC
>TRBD2|TRBJ2-1|TRBV5-1|.
CASSLATSEVGEQFF
TGCGCCAGCAGCTTGGCGACTAGCGAGGTGGGTGAGCAGTTCTTC
>TRBD2|TRBJ2-7|TRBV29-1|.
CSGGERGPYEQYF
TGCAGCGGGGGGGAGCGGGGGCCCTACGAGCAGTACTTC
>.|TRBJ2-3|TRBV5-6|.
CASSYRSSSTDTQYF
TGTGCCAGCAGTTATAGGAGCTCTAGCACAGATACGCAGTATTTT
>.|TRBJ2-1|TRBV4-3|.
CASSQDGPVGEQFF
TGCGCCAGCAGCCAAGACGGGCCAGTGGGTGAGCAGTTCTTC
>.|TRBJ1-5|TRBV28|.
CASSSTGVLQPQHF
TGTGCCAGCAGTTCGACTGGGGTTCTTCAGCCCCAGCATTTT
>TRBD1|TRBJ2-7|TRBV7-9|.
CASSLGAGTGGQQYF
TGTGCCAGCAGCTTAGGAGCCGGGACAGGGGGCCAGCAGTACTTC
>TRBD1|TRBJ2-7|TRBV30|.
CAWSVTGVGRYEQYF
TGTGCCTGGAGCGTCACAGGGGTGGGTAGGTACGAGCAGTACTTC
>.|TRBJ2-1|TRBV24-1|.
CATSESGNSYNEQFF
TGTGCCACCAGTGAATCGGGGAACTCCTACAATGAGCAGTTCTTC
>.|TRBJ2-5|TRBV12-3/TRBV12-4|.
CASSRDTQETQYF
TGTGCCAGCAGCCGGGACACCCAAGAGACCCAGTACTTC
>.|TRBJ1-1|TRBV5-1|.
CASSFQEYTEAFF
TGCGCCAGCAGCTTTCAGGAGTACACTGAAGCTTTCTTT
>TRBD1|TRBJ2-1|TRBV28|.
CASDRTGVNEQFF
TGTGCCAGCGACAGGACAGGGGTCAATGAGCAGTTCTTC
>.|TRBJ1-5|TRBV3-1|few
CASSQLGQPQHF
TGTGCCAGCAGCCAATTGGGTCAGCCCCAGCATTTT
>.|TRBJ1-1|TRBV20-1|.
CRKDRALNTEAFF
TGCAGAAAAGACCGGGCTTTGAACACTGAAGCTTTCTTT
>TRBD2|TRBJ2-2|TRBV3-1|.
CASSPGTGLVTGELFF
TGTGCCAGCAGCCCCGGCACTGGACTAGTTACCGGGGAGCTGTTTTTT
>.|TRBJ2-4|TRBV15|.
CATSTGGDLAKNIQYF
TGTGCCACCAGCACCGGCGGGGACCTAGCCAAAAACATTCAGTACTTC
>.|TRBJ2-5|TRBV7-9|.
CASSSLGHVQETQYF
TGTGCCAGCAGCTCCTTGGGCCACGTCCAAGAGACCCAGTACTTC
>.|TRBJ2-3|TRBV20-1|.
CSARVVGARYTDTQYF
TGCAGTGCTAGAGTAGTAGGGGCAAGATACACAGATACGCAGTATTTT
>.|TRBJ2-1|TRBV5-1|.
CASSLGTPNNEQFF
TGCGCCAGCAGCTTAGGTACACCCAACAATGAGCAGTTCTTC
>.|TRBJ2-3|TRBV12-3/TRBV12-4|.
CASTSGADTQYF
TGTGCCAGCACTTCGGGGGCCGATACGCAGTATTTT
>TRBD2|TRBJ2-1|TRBV30|.
CAWSGFLGLAGGPVNEQFF
TGTGCCTGGAGTGGTTTCTTGGGACTAGCGGGAGGGCCCGTGAATGAGCAGTTCTTC
>TRBD2|TRBJ2-2|TRBV4-1|.
CASSHGLAGGRNTGELFF
TGCGCCAGCAGCCACGGGCTAGCGGGAGGACGCAACACCGGGGAGCTGTTTTTT
>TRBD1|TRBJ1-2|TRBV5-1|.
CASSLVGLQGDYGYTF
TGCGCCAGCAGCTTGGTTGGCTTGCAGGGGGACTATGGCTACACCTTC
>.|TRBJ2-5|TRBV7-2|.
CASSLTSETQYF
TGTGCCAGCAGCTTAACCTCGGAGACCCAGTACTTC
>.|TRBJ1-1|TRBV29-1|.
CSVREAGAEAFF
TGCAGCGTTCGGGAGGCCGGGGCTGAAGCTTTCTTT
>.|TRBJ2-1|TRBV12-3/TRBV12-4|.
CASSFRDPSYNEQFF
TGTGCCAGCAGTTTTCGGGACCCCTCCTACAATGAGCAGTTCTTC
>.|TRBJ2-7|TRBV20-1|.
CSARDRPLSAYEQYF
TGCAGTGCTAGAGATCGTCCCCTGAGTGCCTACGAGCAGTACTTC
>.|TRBJ2-2|TRBV9|.
CASNRHNTGELFF
TGTGCCAGCAACAGGCATAACACCGGGGAGCTGTTTTTT
>.|TRBJ2-7|TRBV15|.
CATSRDPRRGGDEQYF
TGTGCCACCAGCAGAGATCCGCGCAGGGGTGGGGACGAGCAGTACTTC
>.|TRBJ2-5|TRBV20-1|.
CSARDGGRQETQYF
TGCAGTGCTAGAGATGGTGGCAGACAAGAGACCCAGTACTTC